The present entry profiles one TCR beta chain with its context. The target antigen is unknown. These data come from a study of a mutant IDH1 vaccine in newly diagnosed glioma. The wider study: There were roughly 60% males and about 38% females among treated patients, whose mean age was approximately 38 years. The therapy given earlier, which was standard therapy, consisted of radiotherapy, temozolomide, or both, and most of the patients received both.

Sequencing used immunoSEQ multiplex PCR; TCRdb keeps in-frame clones, though not all of them. The data show 9,500 to 12,000 clones, 81% seen once. This CDR3 is built from 15 residues. Germline loops: CDR1 MNHNS, CDR2 SASEGT. With 5 bases clipped from V and 1 base from J, the junction kept 7 bases outside the gene matches. This sample's time point: week 47, end of study. Each vaccine dose was 300 ug of mutant IDH1 20-mer peptide, with topical imiquimod. Eight vaccinations were given in weeks 1, 3, 5, 7, 11, 15, 19 and 23. The TCR was taken from a man younger than 45 with glioma. The sequenced sample was PBMCs, obtained from a glioma patient whose treatment included an IDH1 peptide vaccine. This chain uses TRBV6-1 with TRBJ1-1, with 7 bases lining up with TRBD1. The DNA of the CDR3 is TGTGCCAGCAGTTCCGAAGGGGGCAAGAACACTGAAGCTTTCTTT. It yields the protein CASSSEGGKNTEAFF.